A single TCR beta chain is shown here with its context. Antigen: not known. The PCR employed 60 Vbeta primers together with 13 Jbeta primers. Some clones are missing from TCRdb's copy, which holds only in-frame ones; the method was immunoSEQ multiplex PCR. Of about 97,000 clones detected, around 80% appear once; the ten largest clones hold more than 4.5%. This sample stems from a study of cytomegalovirus exposure and HLA in healthy donors. Trimming took 0 bases from V and 9 from J, leaving 18 bases between them. The V gene's germline CDR1 is MNHEY and CDR2 SVGAGI. There are 16 residues in the CDR3. General observations from the study: By HLA locus, TCR association rates varied in a later analysis, with DRB1 showing the most and HLA-C the fewest. A later analysis linked a missense variant in DCLRE1C to the trimming of TCR beta V and J genes.

The receptor comes from a man aged 35-49 years in good health and CMV-seropositive. The sample consisted of PBMCs. The V gene is TRBV6-5, the J gene TRBJ2-1; perhaps TRBD1 as D (6 bases). The CDR3 nucleotides read TGTGCCAGCAGTTACTCGAGTCGTGGGGGCCCTCCTGAGCAGTTCTTC. Protein product: CASSYSSRGGPPEQFF.